These 16 T cell receptor beta chains share one sample of origin, sequenced in a study of T cell repertoires in cytomegalovirus infection. Their cognate antigens are unknown. TCRdb recomputed calls from the reads with MiXCR, one row per CDR3 protein. Of about 900,000 distinct CDR3 sequences in the sample, around 30% were seen once. This sample comprised cultured CD8+ T cells from PBMCs, obtained from culture after CMV antigen stimulation. The receptor set was obtained from a human donor in good health (CMV status not recorded). Some clones in this sample may be carry-over from other donors' samples.

This clonotype was counted a few times. The chain carries TRBV27 and TRBJ1-2, with TRBD1 identical over 10 bases. Germline V lookup: CDR1 MNHEY, CDR2 SMNVEV (reference sequence). This CDR3 region has 13 residues. The ends lost 6 bases at V and 4 bases at J; junction bases unmatched: 2. The CDR3 coding sequence is TGTGCCAGCAGCCGACAGGGGGCCTATGGCTACACCTTC. The encoded protein is CASSRQGAYGYTF.

Concerning this clonotype itself: A much larger clone is a single base away; this may be a read error. This CDR3 reads CASSDAETGGAGETQYF. For the CDR3, the DNA is TGTGCCAGCAGCGACGCCGAGACAGGGGGCGCGGGGGAGACCCAGTACTTC. The chain couples TRBV7-2 to TRBJ2-5; 10 positions match TRBD1. CDR1 and CDR2 (germline): SGHTA, FQGNSA. J was trimmed by 5 bases and V by 5 bases; bases with no gene match: 14. The CDR3 sequence is 17 residues long.

This chain links TRBV2 with TRBJ2-5, with 12 bases that match TRBD1. Germline V CDR1 and CDR2: SNHLY, FYNNEI. The CDR3 runs to 16 residues. Trimming took 8 bases from V and 6 from J; bases not matched to a gene: 13. The chain's CDR3 is CASSSLGQGAFKTQYF. In DNA form, the CDR3 reads TGTGCCAGCTCTTCTCTGGGACAGGGGGCGTTTAAGACCCAGTACTTC.

This chain links TRBV19 with TRBJ1-2, with no clear D. Germline CDR1 LNHDA, CDR2 SQIVND (reference sequence). Trimming took off 7 bases at V and 0 bases at J, with 18 bases between the two ends. This CDR3 spans 16 amino acids. CDR3 protein: CASTTGLLGPNYGYTF. The CDR3, as DNA: TGTGCCAGTACCACGGGTCTCCTAGGTCCTAACTATGGCTACACCTTC.

In its sample, this clonotype was seen once. This chain links TRBV20-1 with TRBJ2-4; TRBD2 is a possible D gene (6 bases). Per germline, CDR1 DFQATT and CDR2 SNEGSKA (reference sequence). The V end lost 6 bases, the J end lost 0 bases, and 12 bases lay between the germline ends. The CDR3 is 14 amino acids. The DNA for the CDR3 is TGCAGTGCCCGGGACTCATTAGCCAAAAACATTCAGTACTTC. It is translated as CSARDSLAKNIQYF.

This clonotype was counted many times. V is TRBV12-3 or TRBV12-4 and J is TRBJ2-1, with D possibly being TRBD1 (5 bases). There are 14 residues in the CDR3. Trimming removed 6 bases at V and 9 bases at J, with 18 bases between. The CDR3 spells CASRGEGVGFEQFF. CDR3 nucleotides: TGTGCCAGCAGGGGTGAAGGGGTCGGTTTTGAGCAGTTCTTC.

This clonotype showed up just once. The chain employs TRBV28 and TRBJ1-5; TRBD1 might be the D (5 bases). Germline V lookup: CDR1 MDHEN, CDR2 SYDVKM. This CDR3 is built from 19 residues. Trimming left V 1 base short and J 1 base short, with 20 bases between. This chain's CDR3 is CASSLSARTTYTSNQPQHF. The CDR3 nucleotides are TGTGCCAGCAGTTTATCGGCCAGGACAACCTATACGAGCAATCAGCCCCAGCATTTT.

The chain recombines TRBV15 with TRBJ2-4, with 7 bases fitting TRBD1. The CDR3 consists of 14 residues. V lost 2 bases and J lost 7; bases outside the gene matches: 5. Germline V CDR1 and CDR2: LNHNV, YYDKDF (reference sequence). CDR3 coding DNA: TGTGCCACCAGCAGAAACAGGGGTAGGAACATTCAGTACTTC. It is translated as CATSRNRGRNIQYF.

The rearrangement links TRBV7-9 to TRBJ1-1, with D maybe TRBD1 (6 bases). V gave up 3 bases and J gave up 7 bases, with 18 bases separating them. This CDR3 spans 15 amino acids. The germline gives CDR1 SEHNR, CDR2 FQNEAQ (reference sequence). This CDR3 is CASSLAYREGIEAFF. DNA of the CDR3: TGTGCCAGCAGCTTGGCCTACAGGGAAGGGATTGAAGCTTTCTTT.

In this sample, this clonotype turned up a few times. The chain joins TRBV28 to TRBJ1-1; D is possibly TRBD1 (6 bases). The germline gives CDR1 MDHEN, CDR2 SYDVKM. There are 14 residues in the CDR3. Trimming shortened V by 1 base and J by 5 bases, and 11 bases separated the two germline ends. CDR3 bases: TGTGCCAGCAGTTTATTCCAGGGGCGGACTGAAGCTTTCTTT. This translates into CASSLFQGRTEAFF. Drawing the rest from reference TRBV28 and TRBJ1-1, the complete variable domain is DVKVTQSSRYLVKRTGEKVFLECVQDMDHENMFWYRQDPGLGLRLIYFSYDVKMKEKGDIPEGYSVSREKKERFSLILESASTNQTSMYLCASSLFQGRTEAFFGQGTRLTVV.

This rearrangement joins TRBV7-9 to TRBJ1-3, with unresolved D. From germline, CDR1 is SEHNR and CDR2 FQNEAQ (reference sequence). Trimming took 1 base from V and 2 from J, leaving 12 bases between them. This CDR3 is 16 amino acids long. In nucleotides, the CDR3 is TGTGCCAGCAGCTTAGTAAGACCCGTCCCTGGAAACACCATATATTTT. This translates into CASSLVRPVPGNTIYF.

In nucleotides, the CDR3 is TGTGCCAGCAGTGAATATTTGGGGGGGAGCTCCTACGAGCAGTACGTC. It translates to CASSEYLGGSSYEQYV. The rearrangement links TRBV25-1 to TRBJ2-7; TRBD2 agrees at 7 bases. The CDR3 runs 16 residues. Germline V lookup: CDR1 MGHDK, CDR2 SYGVNS. J was trimmed by 0 bases and V by 0 bases; bases with no gene match: 5.

The chain uses TRBV6-1 and TRBJ2-7; 7 nucleotides match TRBD2. After removal of 1 base from V and 6 bases from J, the junction contained 6 bases not matched to a gene. CDR1 is MNHNS, CDR2 SASEGT, per germline. The CDR3 totals 14 residues. The CDR3 loop is CASSEGGLEPEQYF. The CDR3 bases are TGTGCCAGCAGTGAAGGTGGACTAGAGCCCGAGCAGTACTTC.

The V call is TRBV6-1, the J call TRBJ1-6; D is undetermined. The CDR3 has 16 amino acids. The V gene's germline CDR1 is MNHNS and CDR2 SASEGT. V lost 2 bases and J 8 bases, leaving 16 bases between the germline ends. CDR3 amino acids: CASSEREGGLDSPLHF. CDR3 DNA sequence: TGTGCCAGCAGTGAAAGGGAAGGAGGGCTGGATTCACCCCTCCACTTT.

This clonotype was picked up a small number of times. Here the CDR3 DNA reads TGTGCCAGCAGTCCTAGCGGGGGGCCTAGCACCGGGGAGCTGTTTTTT. Translated: CASSPSGGPSTGELFF. The V gene is TRBV27, the J gene TRBJ2-2, with 11 bases matching TRBD2. The germline gives CDR1 MNHEY, CDR2 SMNVEV (reference sequence). CDR3 size: 16 residues. J gave up 4 bases and V 5 bases, and 6 bases lay outside the gene matches.

This clonotype was detected a few times. The chain combines TRBV4-1 with TRBJ2-7, with D perhaps TRBD2 (6 bases). Germline loops: CDR1 MGHRA, CDR2 YSYEKL. V was cut by 0 bases and J by 0 bases, with 12 bases left in between. The CDR3 runs to 16 residues. CDR3 in amino acids: CASSQEGGDPSYEQYF. The CDR3 DNA reads TGCGCCAGCAGCCAAGAAGGCGGGGATCCCTCCTACGAGCAGTACTTC.